This is a list of T cell receptor beta chains from one sample in a study of cytomegalovirus exposure and HLA in healthy donors. The data were produced by immunoSEQ multiplex PCR, yet TCRdb's version contains in-frame clones alone and is incomplete. The sample lists 130,000 or so clones, around 78% occurring once. Sequenced: PBMCs. Receptors were obtained from a woman aged 18-30 years in good health and CMV-seronegative. The CDR3 runs from the conserved cysteine through the conserved F or W. Fields, in order: J gene, clone size, V gene, D gene, CDR3 protein, CDR3 DNA. The D gene is left open where the match is weak. Expanded clones get a size class; other rows say once, few or many, or leave the size out.

j_call: TRBJ2-7
clone_size: once
v_call: TRBV14
d_call: -
cdr3_aa: CASSQAGLAGYEQYF
cdr3_nt: TGTGCCAGCAGCCAAGCCGGGTTGGCAGGGTACGAGCAGTACTTC

j_call: TRBJ1-1
clone_size: -
v_call: TRBV19
d_call: -
cdr3_aa: CASSPRLNTEAFF
cdr3_nt: TGTGCCAGTAGTCCGAGGTTGAACACTGAAGCTTTCTTT

j_call: TRBJ2-7
clone_size: -
v_call: TRBV6-5
d_call: TRBD1
cdr3_aa: CASSLSGQGYEQYF
cdr3_nt: TGTGCCAGCAGCCTATCGGGACAGGGCTACGAGCAGTACTTC

j_call: TRBJ2-3
clone_size: -
v_call: TRBV6-4
d_call: TRBD2
cdr3_aa: CASSDSGGTSGITDTQYF
cdr3_nt: TGTGCCAGCAGTGACTCAGGTGGGACTAGCGGGATCACAGATACGCAGTATTTT

j_call: TRBJ2-1
clone_size: -
v_call: TRBV9
d_call: -
cdr3_aa: CASSARDPAYNEQFF
cdr3_nt: TGTGCCAGCAGCGCGCGGGACCCTGCCTACAATGAGCAGTTCTTC

j_call: TRBJ2-2
clone_size: -
v_call: TRBV6-6
d_call: TRBD1
cdr3_aa: CASSYGTGNTRELFF
cdr3_nt: TGTGCCAGCAGTTACGGGACAGGAAACACCAGGGAGCTGTTTTTT

j_call: TRBJ1-5
clone_size: -
v_call: TRBV2
d_call: TRBD1
cdr3_aa: CASSETGRQPQHF
cdr3_nt: TGTGCCAGCAGTGAGACAGGGAGGCAGCCCCAGCATTTT

j_call: TRBJ2-1
clone_size: -
v_call: TRBV6-1
d_call: -
cdr3_aa: CASSDSRRMGGEQFF
cdr3_nt: TGTGCCAGCAGTGACAGCCGGCGGATGGGGGGTGAGCAGTTCTTC

j_call: TRBJ1-1
clone_size: -
v_call: TRBV5-4
d_call: -
cdr3_aa: CASSPTGDTEAFF
cdr3_nt: TGTGCCAGCAGCCCTACGGGGGACACTGAAGCTTTCTTT

j_call: TRBJ1-1
clone_size: -
v_call: TRBV18
d_call: -
cdr3_aa: CASSPTVPGQRMNTEAFF
cdr3_nt: TGTGCCAGCTCACCCACCGTTCCAGGGCAAAGGATGAACACTGAAGCTTTCTTT

j_call: TRBJ1-4
clone_size: -
v_call: TRBV10-3
d_call: -
cdr3_aa: CAIAASANEKLFF
cdr3_nt: TGTGCCATCGCTGCCAGCGCAAATGAAAAACTGTTTTTT

j_call: TRBJ1-5
clone_size: few
v_call: TRBV30
d_call: -
cdr3_aa: CAWRDSLRNNQPQHF
cdr3_nt: TGTGCCTGGAGAGACAGCTTGCGTAACAATCAGCCCCAGCATTTT

j_call: TRBJ2-3
clone_size: -
v_call: TRBV11-2
d_call: TRBD2
cdr3_aa: CASLPAGGPRTQYF
cdr3_nt: TGTGCCAGCCTACCAGCGGGAGGGCCGCGGACGCAGTATTTT

j_call: TRBJ1-2
clone_size: few
v_call: TRBV30
d_call: TRBD1
cdr3_aa: CAWSFRDRNYGYTF
cdr3_nt: TGTGCCTGGAGTTTTCGGGACAGGAACTATGGCTACACCTTC

j_call: TRBJ2-4
clone_size: once
v_call: TRBV9
d_call: TRBD1
cdr3_aa: CASSSRDREEVAKNIQYF
cdr3_nt: TGTGCCAGCAGCTCCCGGGACAGGGAAGAAGTAGCCAAAAACATTCAGTACTTC

j_call: TRBJ2-7
clone_size: -
v_call: TRBV9
d_call: TRBD1
cdr3_aa: CASSGPGQGTEQYF
cdr3_nt: TGTGCCAGCAGCGGGCCGGGACAGGGGACCGAGCAGTACTTC

j_call: TRBJ2-7
clone_size: -
v_call: TRBV7-9
d_call: -
cdr3_aa: CASSPPAVHEQYF
cdr3_nt: TGTGCCAGCAGCCCCCCCGCGGTCCACGAGCAGTACTTC

j_call: TRBJ1-4
clone_size: once
v_call: TRBV5-5
d_call: TRBD1
cdr3_aa: CASRRDSNNEKLFF
cdr3_nt: TGTGCCAGCAGACGGGACAGCAATAATGAAAAACTGTTTTTT

j_call: TRBJ1-1
clone_size: -
v_call: TRBV7-9
d_call: -
cdr3_aa: CASRAQVTTEAFF
cdr3_nt: TGTGCCAGCAGGGCCCAGGTGACCACTGAAGCTTTCTTT

j_call: TRBJ1-1
clone_size: few
v_call: TRBV5-5
d_call: TRBD1
cdr3_aa: CASSLGTGTEAFF
cdr3_nt: TGTGCCAGCAGCTTGGGGACAGGGACTGAAGCTTTCTTT

j_call: TRBJ2-7
clone_size: -
v_call: TRBV5-4
d_call: TRBD2
cdr3_aa: CASSLDSSGYYEQYF
cdr3_nt: TGTGCCAGCAGCTTGGATTCTAGCGGATACTACGAGCAGTACTTC

j_call: TRBJ1-2
clone_size: -
v_call: TRBV27
d_call: TRBD1
cdr3_aa: CASSLRQGPYGYTF
cdr3_nt: TGTGCCAGCAGTCTACGACAGGGACCCTATGGCTACACCTTC

j_call: TRBJ1-1
clone_size: few
v_call: TRBV7-2
d_call: -
cdr3_aa: CASSSQANTEAFF
cdr3_nt: TGTGCCAGCAGCTCTCAGGCGAACACTGAAGCTTTCTTT

j_call: TRBJ1-2
clone_size: -
v_call: TRBV5-4
d_call: -
cdr3_aa: CASSHQREGRGNGYTF
cdr3_nt: TGTGCCAGCAGCCACCAGCGGGAGGGTAGGGGTAATGGCTACACCTTC

j_call: TRBJ2-3
clone_size: -
v_call: TRBV4-1
d_call: TRBD2
cdr3_aa: CAVGTTARGRSAADTQYF
cdr3_nt: TGCGCCGTTGGGACTACGGCAAGGGGCAGGAGTGCGGCAGATACGCAGTATTTT

j_call: TRBJ1-2
clone_size: -
v_call: TRBV6-5
d_call: TRBD1
cdr3_aa: CASSEQGVWYGYTF
cdr3_nt: TGTGCCAGCAGCGAACAGGGGGTTTGGTATGGCTACACCTTC

j_call: TRBJ1-5
clone_size: -
v_call: TRBV28
d_call: -
cdr3_aa: CASREGSNQPQHF
cdr3_nt: TGTGCCAGCAGGGAGGGTAGCAATCAGCCCCAGCATTTT

j_call: TRBJ2-1
clone_size: few
v_call: TRBV4-2
d_call: TRBD2
cdr3_aa: CVSSQDGASGPNNEQFF
cdr3_nt: TGTGTCAGCAGCCAAGATGGGGCTAGCGGGCCCAACAATGAGCAGTTCTTC

j_call: TRBJ1-2
clone_size: -
v_call: TRBV6-5
d_call: -
cdr3_aa: CASRETDRYGYTF
cdr3_nt: TGTGCCAGCAGAGAGACAGACCGCTATGGCTACACCTTC

j_call: TRBJ1-1
clone_size: -
v_call: TRBV6-5
d_call: -
cdr3_aa: CASSYSKGWSGGAFF
cdr3_nt: TGTGCCAGCAGTTACTCGAAAGGATGGTCCGGGGGAGCTTTCTTT

j_call: TRBJ1-1
clone_size: -
v_call: TRBV6-6
d_call: -
cdr3_aa: CASTISYGGDTEAFF
cdr3_nt: TGTGCCAGCACCATAAGCTATGGGGGGGACACTGAAGCTTTCTTT

j_call: TRBJ2-5
clone_size: -
v_call: TRBV5-1
d_call: TRBD1
cdr3_aa: CASSLSRQGETQYF
cdr3_nt: TGCGCCAGCAGCTTGTCACGACAGGGTGAGACCCAGTACTTC

j_call: TRBJ1-5
clone_size: -
v_call: TRBV6-4
d_call: -
cdr3_aa: CASSEEGDQPQHF
cdr3_nt: TGTGCCAGCAGTGAAGAGGGGGACCAGCCCCAGCATTTT

j_call: TRBJ2-1
clone_size: -
v_call: TRBV6-1
d_call: TRBD1
cdr3_aa: CASSASGTAYNEQFF
cdr3_nt: TGTGCCAGCAGTGCATCCGGGACAGCCTACAATGAGCAGTTCTTC

j_call: TRBJ2-3
clone_size: -
v_call: TRBV25-1
d_call: TRBD2
cdr3_aa: CAISELRLGLAATDTQYF
cdr3_nt: TGTGCCATCAGTGAATTAAGGCTCGGGCTAGCGGCCACAGATACGCAGTATTTT

j_call: TRBJ1-5
clone_size: few
v_call: TRBV2
d_call: -
cdr3_aa: CASKRSNQPQHF
cdr3_nt: TGTGCCAGCAAACGGAGCAATCAGCCCCAGCATTTT

j_call: TRBJ2-7
clone_size: -
v_call: TRBV30
d_call: TRBD1
cdr3_aa: CAWSGRGPYEQYF
cdr3_nt: TGTGCCTGGAGTGGCAGGGGGCCCTACGAGCAGTACTTC

j_call: TRBJ2-7
clone_size: once
v_call: TRBV29-1
d_call: TRBD2
cdr3_aa: CSVREGGSWEQYF
cdr3_nt: TGCAGCGTCCGGGAGGGGGGATCCTGGGAGCAGTACTTC

j_call: TRBJ1-2
clone_size: -
v_call: TRBV2
d_call: -
cdr3_aa: CAQPFGASNYGYTF
cdr3_nt: TGTGCCCAGCCTTTCGGAGCATCCAACTATGGCTACACCTTC

j_call: TRBJ2-2
clone_size: -
v_call: TRBV12-5
d_call: -
cdr3_aa: CASGIPRVLNTGELFF
cdr3_nt: TGTGCTAGTGGTATCCCCAGGGTTTTGAACACCGGGGAGCTGTTTTTT

j_call: TRBJ1-1
clone_size: -
v_call: TRBV6-5
d_call: TRBD1
cdr3_aa: CASRRDRGRNTEAFF
cdr3_nt: TGTGCCAGCAGGCGTGACAGGGGGCGGAACACTGAAGCTTTCTTT

j_call: TRBJ2-2
clone_size: -
v_call: TRBV7-7
d_call: -
cdr3_aa: CASSLAGQGGELFF
cdr3_nt: TGTGCCAGCAGCTTAGCGGGGCAGGGCGGGGAGCTGTTTTTT

j_call: TRBJ2-4
clone_size: -
v_call: TRBV29-1
d_call: TRBD2
cdr3_aa: CSVEFASGRWNIQYF
cdr3_nt: TGCAGCGTTGAATTTGCTAGCGGGAGGTGGAACATTCAGTACTTC

j_call: TRBJ2-5
clone_size: -
v_call: TRBV5-1
d_call: TRBD2
cdr3_aa: CASSLEWFSGRETQYF
cdr3_nt: TGCGCCAGCAGCTTGGAGTGGTTTAGCGGGAGAGAGACCCAGTACTTC

j_call: TRBJ1-1
clone_size: -
v_call: TRBV6-1
d_call: TRBD1
cdr3_aa: CASSRDSSNTEAFF
cdr3_nt: TGTGCCAGCAGCCGGGACAGTTCGAACACTGAAGCTTTCTTT